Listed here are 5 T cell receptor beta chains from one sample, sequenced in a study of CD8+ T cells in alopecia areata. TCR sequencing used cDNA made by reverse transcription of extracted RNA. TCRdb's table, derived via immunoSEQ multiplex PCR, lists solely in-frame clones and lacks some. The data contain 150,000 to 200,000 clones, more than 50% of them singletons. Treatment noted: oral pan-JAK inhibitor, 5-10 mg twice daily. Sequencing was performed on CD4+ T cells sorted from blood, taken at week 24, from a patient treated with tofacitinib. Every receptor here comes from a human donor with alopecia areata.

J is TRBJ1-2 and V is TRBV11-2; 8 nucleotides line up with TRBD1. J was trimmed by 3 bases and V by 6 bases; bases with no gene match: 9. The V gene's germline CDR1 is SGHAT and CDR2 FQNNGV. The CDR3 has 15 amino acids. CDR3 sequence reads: CASRQSRGRDYGYTF. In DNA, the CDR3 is TGTGCCAGCAGGCAAAGCAGGGGGCGCGACTATGGCTACACCTTC. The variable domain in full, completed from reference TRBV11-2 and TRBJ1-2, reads EAGVAQSPRYKIIEKRQSVAFWCNPISGHATLYWYQQILGQGPKLLIQFQNNGVVDDSQLPKDRFSAERLKGVDSTLKIQPAKLEDSAVYLCASRQSRGRDYGYTFGSGTRLTVV.

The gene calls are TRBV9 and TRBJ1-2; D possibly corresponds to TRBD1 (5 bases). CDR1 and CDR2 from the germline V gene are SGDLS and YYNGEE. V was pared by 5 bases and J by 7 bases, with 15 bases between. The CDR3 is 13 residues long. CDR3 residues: CASRDGAATGYTF. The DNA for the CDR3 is TGTGCCAGCAGGGATGGGGCAGCGACTGGCTACACCTTC.

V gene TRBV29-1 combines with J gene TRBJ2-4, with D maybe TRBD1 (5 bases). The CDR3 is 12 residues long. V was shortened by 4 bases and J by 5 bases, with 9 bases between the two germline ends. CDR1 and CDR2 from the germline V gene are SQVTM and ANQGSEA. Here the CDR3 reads CSVGGGENIQYF. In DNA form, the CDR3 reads TGCAGCGTTGGGGGCGGAGAAAACATTCAGTACTTC.

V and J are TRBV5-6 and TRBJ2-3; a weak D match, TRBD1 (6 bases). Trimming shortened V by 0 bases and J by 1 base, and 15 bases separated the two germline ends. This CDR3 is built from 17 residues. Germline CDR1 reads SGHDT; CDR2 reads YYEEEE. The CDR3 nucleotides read TGTGCCAGCAGCTTGGAGTCCAGGGGAAGGGGCACAGATACGCAGTATTTT. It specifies CASSLESRGRGTDTQYF.

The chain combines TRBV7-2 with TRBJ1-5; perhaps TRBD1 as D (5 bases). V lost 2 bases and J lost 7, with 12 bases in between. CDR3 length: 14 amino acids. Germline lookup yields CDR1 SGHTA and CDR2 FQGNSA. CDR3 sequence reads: CASSLMEGSQPQHF. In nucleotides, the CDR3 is TGTGCCAGCAGCTTAATGGAGGGGTCCCAGCCCCAGCATTTT.